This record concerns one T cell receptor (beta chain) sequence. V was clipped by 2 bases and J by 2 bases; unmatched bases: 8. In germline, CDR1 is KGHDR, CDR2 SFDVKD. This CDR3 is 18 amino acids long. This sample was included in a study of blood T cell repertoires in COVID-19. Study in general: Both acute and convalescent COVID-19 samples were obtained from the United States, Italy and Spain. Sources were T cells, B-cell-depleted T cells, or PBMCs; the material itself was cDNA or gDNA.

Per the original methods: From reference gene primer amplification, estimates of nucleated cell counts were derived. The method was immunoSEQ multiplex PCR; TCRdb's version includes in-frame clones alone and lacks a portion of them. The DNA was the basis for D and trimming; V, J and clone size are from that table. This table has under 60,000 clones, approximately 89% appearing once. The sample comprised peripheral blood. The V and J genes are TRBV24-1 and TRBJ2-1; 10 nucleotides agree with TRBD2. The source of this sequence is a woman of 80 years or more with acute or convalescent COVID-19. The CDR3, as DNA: TGTGCCACCAGTGATTCACGCATCCTAGCGGGGGCCTACAATGAGCAGTTCTTC. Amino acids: CATSDSRILAGAYNEQFF.